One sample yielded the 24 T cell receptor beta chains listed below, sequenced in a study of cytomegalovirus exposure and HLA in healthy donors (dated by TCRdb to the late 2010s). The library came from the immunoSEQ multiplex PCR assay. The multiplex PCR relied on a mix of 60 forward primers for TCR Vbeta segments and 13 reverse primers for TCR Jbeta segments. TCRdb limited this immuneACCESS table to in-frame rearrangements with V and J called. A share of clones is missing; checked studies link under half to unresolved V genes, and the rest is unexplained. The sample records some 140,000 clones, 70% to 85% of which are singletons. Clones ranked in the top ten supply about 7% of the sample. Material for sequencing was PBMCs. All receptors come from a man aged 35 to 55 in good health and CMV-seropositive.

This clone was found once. CDR3 nucleotides: TGCGCCAGCAGCTTGGCACAGGGGGCGACCTACGAGCAGTACTTC. Translated, it gives CASSLAQGATYEQYF. The chain combines TRBV5-1 with TRBJ2-5; TRBD1 matches at 9 bases. The end of the DNA aligns better with TRBJ2-7, so the J call may be wrong. Germline loops: CDR1 SGHRS, CDR2 YFSETQ. The length of the CDR3 is 15 residues.

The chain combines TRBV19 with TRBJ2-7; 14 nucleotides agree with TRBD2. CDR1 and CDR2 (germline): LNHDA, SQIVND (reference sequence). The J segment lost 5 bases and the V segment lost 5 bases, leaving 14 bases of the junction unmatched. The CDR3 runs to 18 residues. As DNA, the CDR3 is TGTGCCAGTAGTTCCCCTCCCGGGACTAGCGGGAGTTTCAACGAGCAGTACTTC. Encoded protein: CASSSPPGTSGSFNEQYF.

As DNA, the CDR3 is TGTGCCAGCAGTGAATCCCCTTCCTACGAGCAGTACTTC. Translation: CASSESPSYEQYF. The genes are TRBV25-1 and TRBJ2-7; no firm D call. The CDR3 is 13 amino acids. Germline CDR1 MGHDK, CDR2 SYGVNS. Trimming removed 1 base at V and 1 base at J, with 5 bases between.

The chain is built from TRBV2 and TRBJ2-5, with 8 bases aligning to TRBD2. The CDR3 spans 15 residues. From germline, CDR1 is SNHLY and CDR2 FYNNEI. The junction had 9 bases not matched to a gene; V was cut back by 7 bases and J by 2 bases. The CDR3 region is CASTEWREVQETQYF. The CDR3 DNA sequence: TGTGCCAGCACCGAATGGCGGGAGGTACAAGAGACCCAGTACTTC.

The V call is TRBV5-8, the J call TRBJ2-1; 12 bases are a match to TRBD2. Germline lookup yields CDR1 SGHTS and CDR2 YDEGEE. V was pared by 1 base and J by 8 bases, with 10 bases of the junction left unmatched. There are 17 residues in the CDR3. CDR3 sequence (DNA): TGTGCCAGCAGCTTGAACCCTAGCGGGAGGGCCGCATATGAGCAGTTCTTC. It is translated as CASSLNPSGRAAYEQFF.

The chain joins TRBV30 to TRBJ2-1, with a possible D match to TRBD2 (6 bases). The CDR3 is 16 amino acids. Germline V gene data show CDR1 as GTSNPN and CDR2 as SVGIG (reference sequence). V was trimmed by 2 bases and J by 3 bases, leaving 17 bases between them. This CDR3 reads CAWSFAGTDIYNEQFF. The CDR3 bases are TGTGCCTGGAGTTTTGCCGGGACTGACATCTACAATGAGCAGTTCTTC.

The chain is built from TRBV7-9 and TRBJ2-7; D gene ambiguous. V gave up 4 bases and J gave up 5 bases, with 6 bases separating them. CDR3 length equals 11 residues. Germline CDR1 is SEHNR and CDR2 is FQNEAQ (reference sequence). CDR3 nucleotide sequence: TGTGCCAGCAGCTCTTTCGACGAGCAGTACTTC. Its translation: CASSSFDEQYF.

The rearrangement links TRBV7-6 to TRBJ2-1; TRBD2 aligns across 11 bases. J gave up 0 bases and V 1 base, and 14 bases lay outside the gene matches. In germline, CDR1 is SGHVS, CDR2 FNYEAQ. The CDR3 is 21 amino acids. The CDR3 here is CASSLEPTSGTVFSSYNEQFF. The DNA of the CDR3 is TGTGCCAGCAGCTTAGAACCGACTAGCGGGACGGTTTTTAGCTCCTACAATGAGCAGTTCTTC.

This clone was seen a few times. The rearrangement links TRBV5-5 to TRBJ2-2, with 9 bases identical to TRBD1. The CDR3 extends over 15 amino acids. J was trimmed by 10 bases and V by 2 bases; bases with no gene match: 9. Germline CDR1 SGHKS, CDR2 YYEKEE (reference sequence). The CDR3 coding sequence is TGTGCCAGCAGCTTCACCGGGACAGGGTTGGAGGAGCTGTTTTTT. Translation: CASSFTGTGLEELFF. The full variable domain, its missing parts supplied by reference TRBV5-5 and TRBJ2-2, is DAGVTQSPTHLIKTRGQQVTLRCSPISGHKSVSWYQQVLGQGPQFIFQYYEKEERGRGNFPDRFSARQFPNYSSELNVNALLLGDSALYLCASSFTGTGLEELFFGEGSRLTVL.

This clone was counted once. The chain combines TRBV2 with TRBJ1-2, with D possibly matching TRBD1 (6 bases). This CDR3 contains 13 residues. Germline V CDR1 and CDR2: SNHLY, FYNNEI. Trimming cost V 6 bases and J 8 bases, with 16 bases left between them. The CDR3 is CASSLLQGGGYTF. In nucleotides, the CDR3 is TGTGCCAGCAGCCTTTTACAGGGAGGGGGCTACACCTTC.

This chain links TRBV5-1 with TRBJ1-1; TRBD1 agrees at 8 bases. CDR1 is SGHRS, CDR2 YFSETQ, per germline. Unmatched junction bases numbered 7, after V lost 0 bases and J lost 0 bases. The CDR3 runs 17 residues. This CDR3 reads CASSLATGGELNTEAFF. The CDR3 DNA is TGCGCCAGCAGCTTGGCCACAGGGGGGGAGTTGAACACTGAAGCTTTCTTT.

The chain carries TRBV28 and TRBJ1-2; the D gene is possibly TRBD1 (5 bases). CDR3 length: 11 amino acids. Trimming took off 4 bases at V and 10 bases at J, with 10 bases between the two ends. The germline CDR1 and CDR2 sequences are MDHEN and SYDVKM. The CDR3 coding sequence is TGTGCCAGCAGTTCGTTAGGGGTCTACACCTTC. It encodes CASSSLGVYTF.

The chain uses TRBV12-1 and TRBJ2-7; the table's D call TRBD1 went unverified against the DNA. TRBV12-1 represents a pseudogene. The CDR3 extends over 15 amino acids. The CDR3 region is CASSFNDRPTHEQYF. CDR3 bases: TGTGCCAGCAGCTTTAATGACAGGCCCACCCACGAGCAGTACTTC.

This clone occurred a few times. The CDR3 here is CASRAGLGQETQYF. Here the CDR3 DNA reads TGTGCCAGTCGAGCGGGACTCGGTCAAGAGACCCAGTACTTC. The chain combines TRBV11-1 with TRBJ2-5; 7 positions match TRBD2. With 9 bases clipped from V and 2 bases from J, the junction kept 9 bases outside the gene matches. Per the germline V gene, CDR1 is SGHAT and CDR2 is FQDESV (reference sequence). This CDR3 contains 14 residues.

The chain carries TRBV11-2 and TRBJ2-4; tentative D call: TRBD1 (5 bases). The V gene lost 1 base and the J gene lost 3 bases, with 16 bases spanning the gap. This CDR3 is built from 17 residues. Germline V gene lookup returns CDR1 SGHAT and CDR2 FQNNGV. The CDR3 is CASSLGWAGYNKNIQYF. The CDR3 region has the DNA TGTGCCAGCAGCTTAGGGTGGGCAGGGTATAACAAAAACATTCAGTACTTC.

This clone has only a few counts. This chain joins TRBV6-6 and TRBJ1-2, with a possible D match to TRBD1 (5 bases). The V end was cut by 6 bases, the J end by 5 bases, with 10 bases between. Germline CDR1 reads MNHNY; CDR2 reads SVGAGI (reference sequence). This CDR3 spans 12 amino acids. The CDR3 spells CASSPKGYGYTF. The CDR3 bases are TGTGCCAGCAGCCCAAAGGGGTATGGCTACACCTTC.

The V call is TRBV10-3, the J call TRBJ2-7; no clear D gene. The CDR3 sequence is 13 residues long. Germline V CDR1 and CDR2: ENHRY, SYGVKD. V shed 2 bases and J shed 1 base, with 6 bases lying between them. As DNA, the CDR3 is TGTGCCATCAGTGAGGTACAGTCCTACGAGCAGTACTTC. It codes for CAISEVQSYEQYF.

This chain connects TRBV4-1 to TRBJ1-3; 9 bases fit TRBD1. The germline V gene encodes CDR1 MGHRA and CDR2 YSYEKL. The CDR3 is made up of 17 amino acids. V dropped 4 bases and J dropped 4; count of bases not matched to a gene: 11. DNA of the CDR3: TGCGCCAGCAGCCGCGGGACAGGGAATTGGGCCGGAAACACCATATATTTT. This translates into CASSRGTGNWAGNTIYF.

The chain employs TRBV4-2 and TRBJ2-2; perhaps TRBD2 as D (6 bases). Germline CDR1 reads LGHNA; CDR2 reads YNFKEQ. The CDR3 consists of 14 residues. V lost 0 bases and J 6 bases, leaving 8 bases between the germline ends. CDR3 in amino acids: CASSQDGGPGELFF. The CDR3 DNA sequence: TGTGCCAGCAGCCAAGACGGAGGGCCCGGGGAGCTGTTTTTT.

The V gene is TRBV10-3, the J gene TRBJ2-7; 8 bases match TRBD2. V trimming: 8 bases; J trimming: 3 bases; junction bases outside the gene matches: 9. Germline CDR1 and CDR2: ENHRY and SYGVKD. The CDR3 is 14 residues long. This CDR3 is CAILAREGGYEQYF. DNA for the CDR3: TGTGCCATCTTAGCCCGGGAGGGAGGCTACGAGCAGTACTTC.

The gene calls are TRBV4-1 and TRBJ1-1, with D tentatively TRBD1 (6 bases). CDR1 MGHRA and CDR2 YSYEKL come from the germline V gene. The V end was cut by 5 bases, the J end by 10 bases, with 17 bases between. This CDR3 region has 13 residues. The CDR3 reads CASSVTGLDRAFF. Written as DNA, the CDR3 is TGCGCCAGCAGCGTTACAGGGTTAGATAGAGCTTTCTTT.

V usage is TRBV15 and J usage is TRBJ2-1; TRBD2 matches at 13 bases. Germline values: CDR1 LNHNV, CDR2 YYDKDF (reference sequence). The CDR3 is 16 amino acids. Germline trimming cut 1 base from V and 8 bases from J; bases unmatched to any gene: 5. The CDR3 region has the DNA TGTGCCACCAGCAGAGTACTAGCGGGAGGGAGCGATGAGCAGTTCTTC. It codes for CATSRVLAGGSDEQFF.

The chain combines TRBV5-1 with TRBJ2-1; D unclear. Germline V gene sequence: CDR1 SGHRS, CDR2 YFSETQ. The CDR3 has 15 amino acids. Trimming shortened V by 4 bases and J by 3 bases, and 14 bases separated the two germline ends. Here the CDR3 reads CASSTSPSSYNEQFF. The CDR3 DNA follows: TGCGCCAGCAGCACCTCCCCGTCGAGCTACAATGAGCAGTTCTTC.

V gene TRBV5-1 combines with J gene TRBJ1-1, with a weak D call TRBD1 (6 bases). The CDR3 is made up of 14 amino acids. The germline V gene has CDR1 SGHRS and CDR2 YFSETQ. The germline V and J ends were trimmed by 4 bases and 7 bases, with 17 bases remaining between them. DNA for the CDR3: TGCGCCAGCAGCCTAGGGGGAGGGGGGGATGAAGCTTTCTTT. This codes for CASSLGGGGDEAFF.